The rows below give T cell receptor beta chains drawn from one sample of a study of blood T cell repertoires in COVID-19. Assay: immunoSEQ multiplex PCR; the TCRdb copy retains only in-frame clones and omits some. The sample shows over 120,000 clones, approximately 88% of them seen only once. Sequencing was done on a sample of peripheral blood. Source of these receptors: a woman aged 45 to 65 with acute or convalescent COVID-19. Each CDR3 is given with its conserved first and last residue. The D gene is left open where the match is weak. Some rows mark clone size as missing; the rest say once, few, many or name a class of expanded clone.

J: TRBJ1-5; D: -; V: TRBV6-1; size: -; DNA: TGTGCCAGCAGTGAAGAAGGGTGGGGGATACAGGGCGGTCAGCCCCAGCATTTT; CDR3: CASSEEGWGIQGGQPQHF
J: TRBJ1-5; D: -; V: TRBV19; size: few; DNA: TGTGCCAGTAGCCCCGGGACAAACAATCAGCCCCAGCATTTT; CDR3: CASSPGTNNQPQHF
J: TRBJ1-2; D: -; V: TRBV5-1; size: few; DNA: TGCGCCAGCAGCTTTGGCAGGGGCGATGGCTACACCTTC; CDR3: CASSFGRGDGYTF
J: TRBJ2-7; D: TRBD2; V: TRBV7-9; size: -; DNA: TGTGCCAGCAGCTGGGGGGGAAGCTCCTACGAGCAGTACTTC; CDR3: CASSWGGSSYEQYF
J: TRBJ1-5; D: -; V: TRBV15; size: -; DNA: TGTGCCACCAGCAGGGGGGGGGCCGGGCCCACAAATCAGCCCCAGCATTTT; CDR3: CATSRGGAGPTNQPQHF
J: TRBJ2-1; D: TRBD2; V: TRBV9; size: -; DNA: TGTGCCAGCAGCGCCGGACTAGGGTACAATGAGCAGTTCTTC; CDR3: CASSAGLGYNEQFF
J: TRBJ2-1; D: TRBD2; V: TRBV5-1; size: -; DNA: TGCGCCAGCAGCGGACCCGCAGCGGGACCCTACAATGAGCAGTTCTTC; CDR3: CASSGPAAGPYNEQFF
J: TRBJ1-5; D: -; V: TRBV19; size: few; DNA: TGTGCCAGTAGTACCCGGACTGTTACCAATCAGCCCCAGCATTTT; CDR3: CASSTRTVTNQPQHF
J: TRBJ1-3; D: -; V: TRBV5-4; size: -; DNA: TGTGCCAGCAGCGGAACCTTGCGGGAACCTTTTTCCTCTGGAAACACCATATATTTT; CDR3: CASSGTLREPFSSGNTIYF
J: TRBJ1-5; D: -; V: TRBV12-3/TRBV12-4; size: -; DNA: TGTGCCAGCAGTTTAAGACTCAATCAGCCCCAGCATTTT; CDR3: CASSLRLNQPQHF
J: TRBJ1-1; D: TRBD1; V: TRBV15; size: -; DNA: TGTGCCACTAGCCGGGACAGTAACACTGAAGCTTTCTTT; CDR3: CATSRDSNTEAFF
J: TRBJ1-2; D: -; V: TRBV7-6; size: -; DNA: TGTGCCAGCAGCTTAGATGGGGGGAGAGGCTATGGCTACACCTTC; CDR3: CASSLDGGRGYGYTF
J: TRBJ2-7; D: -; V: TRBV9; size: -; DNA: TGTGCCAGCAGCACCCGGGGTACTAACTCCTACGAGCAGTACTTC; CDR3: CASSTRGTNSYEQYF
J: TRBJ2-3; D: -; V: TRBV7-2; size: -; DNA: TGTGCCAGCACCTTAGTAGGGGTCCGAGAAACGCAGTATTTT; CDR3: CASTLVGVRETQYF
J: TRBJ2-2; D: TRBD2; V: TRBV24-1; size: -; DNA: TGTGCCACCAGTGAAACAATGGGACTAGTTACCGGGGAGCTGTTTTTT; CDR3: CATSETMGLVTGELFF
J: TRBJ2-3; D: -; V: TRBV5-6; size: -; DNA: TGTGCCAGCAGCTTGGGGGCAGGCCGCACAGATACGCAGTATTTT; CDR3: CASSLGAGRTDTQYF
J: TRBJ1-1; D: -; V: TRBV6-4; size: -; DNA: TGTGCCAGCAGTGCCCCTTCTGAACAGCCCCCTTTGAACACTGAAGCTTTCTTT; CDR3: CASSAPSEQPPLNTEAFF
J: TRBJ2-4; D: TRBD1; V: TRBV19; size: -; DNA: TGTGCCAGTAATCGCGCTACAGGGGTTTTCGGCAAAAACATTCAGTACTTC; CDR3: CASNRATGVFGKNIQYF
J: TRBJ2-7; D: TRBD2; V: TRBV19; size: once; DNA: TGTGCCAGTAGTTCATTCCTCCAGACTAGCGGGAGCCACGAGCAGTACTTC; CDR3: CASSSFLQTSGSHEQYF
J: TRBJ2-1; D: TRBD1; V: TRBV18; size: -; DNA: TGTGCCAGCTCACGATACTCCGGACAGGGGGCAAGCAATGAGCAGTTCTTC; CDR3: CASSRYSGQGASNEQFF
J: TRBJ1-1; D: -; V: TRBV4-1; size: -; DNA: TGCGCCAGCAGCCCAGAGACAGGGAACACTGAAGCTTTCTTT; CDR3: CASSPETGNTEAFF
J: TRBJ2-7; D: TRBD1; V: TRBV27; size: once; DNA: TGTGCCAGCAGTCTGGACAGGAGCGAGCAGTACTTC; CDR3: CASSLDRSEQYF
J: TRBJ1-3; D: -; V: TRBV5-6; size: -; DNA: TGTGCCAGCAGCTATACAGGGCGTATTGGAAACACCATATATTTT; CDR3: CASSYTGRIGNTIYF
J: TRBJ2-7; D: TRBD2; V: TRBV3-1/TRBV3-2; size: -; DNA: TGTGCCAGCAGCCAAGGGGTAGCGGGAGGGCCCTACGAGCAGTACTTC; CDR3: CASSQGVAGGPYEQYF
J: TRBJ1-1; D: TRBD1; V: TRBV19; size: -; DNA: TGTGCCAGTAGGTCAGGGGGCTACACTGAAGCTTTCTTT; CDR3: CASRSGGYTEAFF
J: TRBJ2-7; D: -; V: TRBV5-1; size: -; DNA: TGCGCCAGCAGCTTGACGGAGTTTCGTGGATCTTACGAGCAGTACTTC; CDR3: CASSLTEFRGSYEQYF
J: TRBJ1-3; D: TRBD1; V: TRBV7-9; size: -; DNA: TGTGCCAGCAGCTTTAACAGGGGATCTGGAAACACCATATATTTT; CDR3: CASSFNRGSGNTIYF
J: TRBJ1-2; D: -; V: TRBV28; size: -; DNA: TGTGCCAGCAGTTTTTTCCAGGGCTATGGCTACACCTTC; CDR3: CASSFFQGYGYTF
J: TRBJ2-3; D: TRBD1; V: TRBV11-2; size: -; DNA: TGTGCCAGCAGCTCCCCCAGGGGGCCCACAGATACGCAGTATTTT; CDR3: CASSSPRGPTDTQYF
J: TRBJ2-4; D: -; V: TRBV11-2; size: once; DNA: TGTGCCAGCAGCCCCCGGGGTGAGCTAGCCAAAAACATTCAGTACTTC; CDR3: CASSPRGELAKNIQYF
J: TRBJ1-4; D: TRBD1; V: TRBV29-1; size: -; DNA: TGCAGCGTTGCCGTTGGGACAGGGGGCGGTCGTGAAAAACTGTTTTTT; CDR3: CSVAVGTGGGREKLFF
J: TRBJ1-5; D: -; V: TRBV28; size: -; DNA: TGTGCCAGCAACTATCAGCCCCAGCATTTT; CDR3: CASNYQPQHF
J: TRBJ1-1; D: TRBD1; V: TRBV7-3; size: -; DNA: TGTGCCAGCAGCCCCCTGACAGGGAGGAACACTGAAGCTTTCTTT; CDR3: CASSPLTGRNTEAFF
J: TRBJ1-1; D: -; V: TRBV5-4; size: -; DNA: TGTGCCAGCAGACTCGCCACAGGGAACACTGAAGCTTTCTTT; CDR3: CASRLATGNTEAFF
J: TRBJ2-1; D: TRBD2; V: TRBV11-2; size: -; DNA: TGTGCCAGCAGCTTAGGGGGACTAGACGGGGAGTTCTTC; CDR3: CASSLGGLDGEFF
J: TRBJ1-5; D: -; V: TRBV5-6; size: -; DNA: TGTGCCAGCAGCTTGGGCGTTGTAAGCAATCAGCCCCAGCATTTT; CDR3: CASSLGVVSNQPQHF
J: TRBJ2-1; D: TRBD2; V: TRBV9; size: -; DNA: TGTGCCAGCAGCGTAGATCGGCTAGCGGGAATCAATGAGCAGTTCTTC; CDR3: CASSVDRLAGINEQFF
J: TRBJ2-7; D: -; V: TRBV28; size: -; DNA: TGTGCCAGCAGTTTGGCACAGCTCAGCTCGTACGAGCAGTACTTC; CDR3: CASSLAQLSSYEQYF
J: TRBJ1-6; D: -; V: TRBV13; size: few; DNA: TGTGCCAGCAGCTTAGCTCGTCCTCCCCTCCACTTT; CDR3: CASSLARPPLHF
J: TRBJ2-7; D: TRBD1; V: TRBV10-1; size: -; DNA: TGCGCCAGCAGTGGGGGCGGCAGGGGGCCTTTCTACGAGCAGTACTTC; CDR3: CASSGGGRGPFYEQYF
J: TRBJ2-1; D: TRBD2; V: TRBV7-9; size: once; DNA: TGTGCCAGCAGCCCGAGCGGGAGTCCCTACAATGAGCAGTTCTTC; CDR3: CASSPSGSPYNEQFF
J: TRBJ1-6; D: -; V: TRBV12-3/TRBV12-4; size: -; DNA: TGTGCCAGCAGGCTACAGAATTCACCCCTCCACTTT; CDR3: CASRLQNSPLHF
J: TRBJ2-1; D: TRBD2; V: TRBV6-4; size: -; DNA: TGTGCCAGCAGCGCCGGGACTAGCAATGAGCAGTTCTTC; CDR3: CASSAGTSNEQFF
J: TRBJ1-1; D: TRBD1; V: TRBV2; size: -; DNA: TGTGCCAGCAGTGAAACGCTGGGGGACAGGGGGGCTTTCTTT; CDR3: CASSETLGDRGAFF
J: TRBJ1-6; D: TRBD1; V: TRBV7-7; size: -; DNA: TGTGCTAGCAGCTTAATAGCTGAAGGACAGGGGGCTAGTTCACCCCTCCACTTT; CDR3: CASSLIAEGQGASSPLHF
J: TRBJ2-7; D: -; V: TRBV27; size: once; DNA: TGTGCCAGCAGATATTCCTGGAGCTCCTACGAGCAGTACTTC; CDR3: CASRYSWSSYEQYF
J: TRBJ1-1; D: -; V: TRBV12-3/TRBV12-4; size: -; DNA: TGTGCCAGCAGACCCGAACGGACTGAAGCTTTCTTT; CDR3: CASRPERTEAFF
J: TRBJ1-5; D: -; V: TRBV6-5; size: -; DNA: TGTGCCAGCAGTCGCGGGGATAATCAGCCCCAGCATTTT; CDR3: CASSRGDNQPQHF
J: TRBJ2-7; D: TRBD2; V: TRBV10-3; size: -; DNA: TGTGCCATCAGGGAAGCGACTAGCGGGAGTTACGAGCAGTACTTC; CDR3: CAIREATSGSYEQYF
J: TRBJ1-1; D: TRBD1; V: TRBV5-5; size: -; DNA: TGTGCCAGCAGCTTACAGGGGTTGGGCACTGAAGCTTTCTTT; CDR3: CASSLQGLGTEAFF
J: TRBJ2-3; D: TRBD2; V: TRBV30; size: -; DNA: TGTGCCCTCCGGACTAGCGGGGGCACAGATACGCAGTATTTT; CDR3: CALRTSGGTDTQYF
J: TRBJ2-7; D: -; V: TRBV19; size: -; DNA: TGTGCCACCAGGGCTAACTCCTACGAGCAGTACTTC; CDR3: CATRANSYEQYF
J: TRBJ2-1; D: TRBD2; V: TRBV9; size: -; DNA: TGTGCCAGCAGTCCTACTAGCGGGTTGTACAATGAGCAGTTCTTC; CDR3: CASSPTSGLYNEQFF
J: TRBJ2-5; D: TRBD2; V: TRBV19; size: -; DNA: TGTGCCACCAAGAACGGACTAGCGGGAGGGCCGGTTGGGGAGACCCAGTACTTC; CDR3: CATKNGLAGGPVGETQYF
J: TRBJ1-2; D: TRBD1; V: TRBV5-1; size: -; DNA: TGCGCCAGCAGCCCGGGGACAGGGAATGGCTACACCTTC; CDR3: CASSPGTGNGYTF
J: TRBJ1-6; D: TRBD1; V: TRBV30; size: -; DNA: TGTGCCTTTCAGGGGGCGACGGATAATTCACCCCTCCACTTT; CDR3: CAFQGATDNSPLHF
J: TRBJ1-2; D: TRBD1; V: TRBV7-8; size: -; DNA: TGTGCCAGCAGACGGACAGGGTCAAACTATGGCTACACCTTC; CDR3: CASRRTGSNYGYTF
J: TRBJ2-7; D: -; V: TRBV10-2; size: -; DNA: TGCGCCAGCAGGATAGATTCTTTCTTCTACGAGCAGTACTTC; CDR3: CASRIDSFFYEQYF
J: TRBJ1-2; D: -; V: TRBV20-1; size: -; DNA: TGCAGTGCTAGCTCCAACTATGGCTACACCTTC; CDR3: CSASSNYGYTF
J: TRBJ2-1; D: TRBD2; V: TRBV28; size: -; DNA: TGTGCCAGCAGTCAGATCGGGGGGGCCATTCACAATGAGCAGTTCTTC; CDR3: CASSQIGGAIHNEQFF